The next 22 T cell receptor beta chains were all read from a single sample in a study of STAT3 mutations in large granular lymphocyte leukemia. Whole-study results and caveats: In T-cell large granular lymphocyte leukemia, about half of patients showed multiple immunodominant subclonotypes.

Profiled with immunoSEQ multiplex PCR; TCRdb holds only in-frame clones, not every one. The sample lists under 9,500 clones; 80% to 95% were seen once. These receptors have no known antigen. The material sequenced was peripheral blood mononuclear cells. These TCRs come from a man aged 55-75 years with T-cell large granular lymphocyte leukemia. Some clones in this sample may be carry-over from other donors' samples.

This clone has only one observation. The chain combines TRBV14 with TRBJ2-7, with 9 bases fitting TRBD1. This CDR3 has 16 amino acids. Trimming took 4 bases from V and 2 from J; bases not matched to a gene: 9. Germline V gene sequence: CDR1 SGHDN, CDR2 FVKESK. The CDR3 here is CASSRPWGQGTYEQYF. CDR3 coding DNA: TGTGCCAGCAGCCGGCCTTGGGGACAGGGAACCTACGAGCAGTACTTC.

J is TRBJ2-7 and V is TRBV7-2; TRBD1 matches 9 bases. The CDR3 extends over 14 amino acids. After removal of 3 bases from V and 5 bases from J, the junction contained 5 bases not matched to a gene. Germline CDR1 reads SGHTA; CDR2 reads FQGNSA. This CDR3 is CASSLDRGSDEQYF. The CDR3 nucleotides are TGTGCCAGCAGCTTGGACAGGGGATCGGACGAGCAGTACTTC.

J is TRBJ2-1 and V is TRBV5-1, with D maybe TRBD1 (6 bases). This CDR3 is 15 amino acids long. Trimming shortened V by 2 bases and J by 10 bases, and 19 bases separated the two germline ends. Per germline, CDR1 SGHRS and CDR2 YFSETQ. The CDR3 spells CASSLTGTPKEEQFF. DNA for the CDR3: TGCGCCAGCAGCTTAACAGGGACCCCCAAGGAGGAGCAGTTCTTC.

The table lists this clone with a count of one. V is TRBV30 and J is TRBJ1-5; D not resolved. The CDR3 extends over 15 amino acids. V lost 1 base to trimming and J lost 4 bases, with 14 bases between them. Per the germline V gene, CDR1 is GTSNPN and CDR2 is SVGIG (reference sequence). The CDR3 DNA reads as TGTGCCTGGAGTGCTCTTTTGGCACCGAATCAGCCCCAGCATTTT. It translates to CAWSALLAPNQPQHF.

This rearrangement joins TRBV27 to TRBJ2-7; weak D call: TRBD1 (6 bases). V dropped 3 bases and J dropped 3 bases, with 12 bases sitting between them. Germline V gene sequence: CDR1 MNHEY, CDR2 SMNVEV (reference sequence). The CDR3 loop spans 14 amino acids. CDR3 nucleotides: TGTGCCAGCAGTTTGGGGCGAGGGGGCTACGAGCAGTACTTC. Amino acid sequence: CASSLGRGGYEQYF.

The chain carries TRBV5-1 and TRBJ2-1, with 9 bases matching TRBD1. J was trimmed by 8 bases and V by 2 bases; bases with no gene match: 5. Germline V gene sequence: CDR1 SGHRS, CDR2 YFSETQ. The CDR3 totals 14 residues. The DNA for the CDR3 is TGCGCCAGCAGCTTAGGGACAGGGCGGCATGAGCAGTTCTTC. This codes for CASSLGTGRHEQFF.

The chain employs TRBV7-8 and TRBJ2-7; 7 bases align to TRBD1. Germline values: CDR1 SGHVS, CDR2 FQNEAQ. J gave up 5 bases and V 1 base, and 11 bases lay outside the gene matches. This CDR3 is 16 amino acids long. CDR3 sequence reads: CASSLGPGTVDDEQYF. The CDR3 nucleotides read TGTGCCAGCAGCTTAGGGCCCGGGACAGTAGACGACGAGCAGTACTTC.

The chain uses TRBV29-1 and TRBJ2-7; the D call may be TRBD1 or TRBD2 (5 bases each). Trimming removed 6 bases at V and 4 bases at J, with 16 bases between. CDR3 length: 13 residues. Germline CDR1 is SQVTM and CDR2 is ANQGSEA. CDR3 sequence (DNA): TGCAGCGTCGCCCGGGACCCAAAATACGAGCAGTACTTC. It translates to CSVARDPKYEQYF.

V and J are TRBV6-5 and TRBJ2-1; 11 bases agree with TRBD2. The CDR3 has 15 amino acids. V was clipped by 5 bases and J by 9 bases; unmatched bases: 9. The germline CDR1 and CDR2 sequences are MNHEY and SVGAGI. This CDR3 reads CASSTLAGGIGEQFF. The DNA of the CDR3 is TGTGCCAGCAGTACCCTAGCGGGAGGAATCGGTGAGCAGTTCTTC.

This clone occurred once. V gene TRBV5-5 combines with J gene TRBJ1-4; D call uncertain. This CDR3 contains 15 residues. V lost 0 bases, J lost 6 bases, and 12 bases lay in between. Germline V lookup: CDR1 SGHKS, CDR2 YYEKEE (reference sequence). In nucleotides, the CDR3 is TGTGCCAGCAGCTTGGTTGCCAGTTCCGATGAAAAACTGTTTTTT. This encodes CASSLVASSDEKLFF.

This clone was counted between two and nine times. This chain uses TRBV6-5 with TRBJ1-2; D remains ambiguous. CDR1 and CDR2 from the germline V gene are MNHEY and SVGAGI. The V end lost 5 bases, the J end lost 8 bases, and 12 bases lay between the germline ends. The CDR3 is made up of 12 amino acids. The CDR3: CASSGDTTGYTF. The CDR3 DNA reads TGTGCCAGCAGTGGAGACACCACCGGCTACACCTTC.

The V gene is TRBV7-2, the J gene TRBJ2-5, with unresolved D. The V end lost 3 bases, the J end lost 2 bases, and 10 bases lay between the germline ends. CDR1 and CDR2 (germline): SGHTA, FQGNSA. This CDR3 has 14 amino acids. CDR3 sequence reads: CASSFQHGQETQYF. As DNA, the CDR3 is TGTGCCAGCAGCTTCCAACACGGACAAGAGACCCAGTACTTC.

J is TRBJ2-1 and V is TRBV27; 10 nucleotides agree with TRBD2. Per germline, CDR1 MNHEY and CDR2 SMNVEV (reference sequence). The J segment lost 5 bases and the V segment lost 5 bases, leaving 6 bases of the junction unmatched. This CDR3 spans 15 amino acids. CDR3 coding DNA: TGTGCCAGCAGTCCAACAGCGGGAGGGAACAATGAGCAGTTCTTC. Encoded protein: CASSPTAGGNNEQFF.

The chain carries TRBV4-3 and TRBJ1-2; 8 positions agree with TRBD1. The J segment lost 0 bases and the V segment lost 3 bases, leaving 3 bases of the junction unmatched. The CDR3 contains 15 residues. Germline CDR1 and CDR2: LGHNA and YSLEER. The CDR3 bases are TGCGCCAGCAGCCAGGACAGGGAGGCTAACTATGGCTACACCTTC. Translation: CASSQDREANYGYTF.

The genes are TRBV14 and TRBJ1-1; D not certain. Germline V gene lookup returns CDR1 SGHDN and CDR2 FVKESK. The CDR3 covers 14 residues. V was clipped by 3 bases and J by 1 base, with 9 bases between them. CDR3 residues: CASSQTGWNTEAFF. The CDR3 DNA follows: TGTGCCAGCAGCCAGACGGGTTGGAACACTGAAGCTTTCTTT.

The chain has TRBV5-1 and TRBJ1-1; D unclear. CDR1 is SGHRS, CDR2 YFSETQ, per germline. Trimming removed 4 bases from V and 4 bases from J, with 17 bases in between. CDR3 length: 15 residues. This chain's CDR3 is CASSHGFAEGTEAFF. The CDR3 DNA follows: TGCGCCAGCAGCCACGGGTTCGCGGAGGGCACTGAAGCTTTCTTT.

The chain combines TRBV6-6 with TRBJ2-3, with 13 bases fitting TRBD2. Unmatched junction bases numbered 10, after V lost 5 bases and J lost 8 bases. The CDR3 has 16 residues. CDR1 is MNHNY, CDR2 SVGAGI, per germline (reference sequence). CDR3 DNA: TGTGCCAGCAGTACTGGACTAGCGGGAGCGACGGGTACGCAGTATTTT. Protein product: CASSTGLAGATGTQYF.

This clone appeared a few times. The V and J genes are TRBV10-3 and TRBJ2-1, with D perhaps matching TRBD2 (6 bases). Per the germline V gene, CDR1 is ENHRY and CDR2 is SYGVKD. Between the trimmed V and J ends, which lost 8 bases and 7 bases, there was a span of 18 bases. CDR3 length: 14 amino acids. This chain's CDR3 is CAILDSREYNEQFF. CDR3 nucleotides: TGTGCCATCCTTGACTCTCGGGAGTATAATGAGCAGTTCTTC.

The sample holds one count of this clone. This rearrangement joins TRBV6-5 to TRBJ2-7; 7 bases align to TRBD2. This CDR3 has 13 amino acids. Germline CDR1 reads MNHEY; CDR2 reads SVGAGI. With V trimmed by 6 bases and J by 2 bases, 4 bases remained unmatched. The CDR3 loop reads CASSPSGTYEQYF. DNA for the CDR3: TGTGCCAGCAGCCCCAGCGGGACCTACGAGCAGTACTTC.

The CDR3 nucleotides read TGTGCCAGCAGCCACGCGCGGGGGGGGAGCCAAGAGACCCAGTACTTC. Protein sequence: CASSHARGGSQETQYF. V usage is TRBV4-2 and J usage is TRBJ2-5, with TRBD2 identical over 9 bases. The CDR3 has 16 residues. The V and J ends lost 3 bases and 1 base, in that order; junction bases with no gene match: 6. Germline CDR1 reads LGHNA; CDR2 reads YNFKEQ.

The chain carries TRBV25-1 and TRBJ2-5; D possibly corresponds to TRBD1 (5 bases). CDR1 and CDR2 from the germline V gene are MGHDK and SYGVNS. Trimming left V 7 bases short and J 13 bases short, with 19 bases between. The length of the CDR3 is 12 residues. The DNA for the CDR3 is TGTGCCAGCACCCCGCCCACAGGAAGGACGTACTTC. Translation: CASTPPTGRTYF.

This chain uses TRBV19 with TRBJ2-1; D is perhaps TRBD2 (6 bases). The CDR3 sequence is 17 residues long. Trimming cost V 4 bases and J 3 bases, with 19 bases left between them. Looked up from germline, CDR1 is LNHDA and CDR2 is SQIVND (reference sequence). CDR3 nucleotide sequence: TGTGCCAGTAGTAATGGGAGGACGGGAGTATTCTACAATGAGCAGTTCTTC. This sequence encodes CASSNGRTGVFYNEQFF.